The rows below give T cell receptor beta chains drawn from one sample of a study of T cells in Graves' hyperthyroidism and ophthalmopathy. TCRdb reprocessed the multiplex PCR reads via MiXCR and lists one record per CDR3 protein. The sample contains 640,000 or so distinct CDR3 sequences, over 12% of which appear only once. Sequencing was done on a sample of blood. The receptors here all came from a woman in her late teens or twenties with Graves' ophthalmopathy. Both conserved end residues are part of each CDR3. The order of the fields is CDR3 length, D gene, clone size, J gene, V gene, CDR3 DNA, CDR3 protein. The D gene is left open where the match is weak. The size field is filled for only some rows; it gives once, few, many or a size class.

>18|TRBD1|many|TRBJ1-1|TRBV10-3
TGTGCCATCACTGCCGGAGCCGGGACAGGGCGAGAGAACACTGAAGCTTTCTTT
CAITAGAGTGRENTEAFF
>14|.|many|TRBJ2-7|TRBV2
TGTGCCAGCATATTCCAGATTACCTCCTACGAGCAGTACTTC
CASIFQITSYEQYF
>18|TRBD2|.|TRBJ2-1|TRBV7-2
TGTGCCAGCAGCTTTATGCGGCGCCTGAGACTAGCGGGAGATGAGCAGTTCTTC
CASSFMRRLRLAGDEQFF
>16|.|.|TRBJ2-5|TRBV18
TGTGCCAGCTCACCACAGGGGAATCAGGGGCATGAGACCCAGTACTTC
CASSPQGNQGHETQYF
>16|.|many|TRBJ2-1|TRBV12-3/TRBV12-4
TGTGCCACAAGGAAGGGAACTACCTCCATCTACAATGAGCAGTTCTTC
CATRKGTTSIYNEQFF
>18|TRBD1|.|TRBJ2-3|TRBV6-2/TRBV6-3
TGTGCCAGCAGGATGCGGGACAGGGTAGAAGGGGTCACAGATACGCAGTATTTT
CASRMRDRVEGVTDTQYF
>17|TRBD1|.|TRBJ2-7|TRBV7-8
TGTGCCAGCAGCTTACAGGAAAGGGGGCTAAGCTCCTACGAGCAGTACTTC
CASSLQERGLSSYEQYF
>14|.|.|TRBJ2-1|TRBV20-1
TGCAGTGCTAGAGGTCAGAGGGCCCTCAATGAGCAGTTCTTC
CSARGQRALNEQFF
>17|TRBD2|.|TRBJ2-1|TRBV11-3
TGTGCCAGCAGCCAATGGGGGGGACTAGCGGAATACAATGAGCAGTTCTTC
CASSQWGGLAEYNEQFF
>16|.|few|TRBJ2-2|TRBV30
TGTGCCTGGAGTGTACCTTTGACGGACCTCACCGGGGAGCTGTTTTTT
CAWSVPLTDLTGELFF
>15|.|.|TRBJ2-6|TRBV9
TGTGCCAGCAGCATAGAGGCTGGAGGGGCCAACGTCCTGACTTTC
CASSIEAGGANVLTF
>16|.|few|TRBJ1-3|TRBV6-1
TGTGCCAGCAGTGGGCTGATCCAAGTCGGTGGAAACACCATATATTTT
CASSGLIQVGGNTIYF